This T cell receptor beta chain was recorded in a study of OX40 agonist ivuxolimab in advanced cancers. Looking at the study overall: Intravenous ivuxolimab was administered to patients every 2 weeks at 0.01 to 10 mg/kg. Head and neck, renal cell, melanoma or hepatocellular carcinoma were the cancers that dose-escalation patients had. Males comprised 75% to 90% of the group, whose mean age was roughly 64 years (range roughly 20 to 90).

On this clone: Antigen: not known.

Findings of the study overall: At doses 0.1 to 3.0 mg/kg, CD4+ and CD8+ clones expanded.

The CDR3 sequence is 14 residues long. Trimming pared 1 base from V and 1 base from J, leaving 7 bases between. Germline CDR1 is SEHNR and CDR2 is FQNEAQ (reference sequence). Sequencing was performed with immunoSEQ multiplex PCR; in TCRdb, only in-frame clones are kept and a portion is missing. The sample contains 70,000 to 95,000 clones, approximately 94% of which appear only once. The chain combines TRBV7-9 with TRBJ1-1; D is ambiguous. The material was CD4+ or CD8+ T cells sorted from blood, obtained in a trial of the OX40 agonist ivuxolimab. The TCR comes from an adult with an advanced solid tumor such as melanoma, head and neck, liver or kidney cancer. CDR3 nucleotides: TGTGCCAGCAGCTTAGTTTTGCGGAACACTGAAGCTTTCTTT. The encoded protein is CASSLVLRNTEAFF.